This T cell receptor beta chain was observed in a study of Ad26.COV2.S vaccination and SARS-CoV-2 variants. Profiled with immunoSEQ multiplex PCR; TCRdb holds only in-frame clones, not every one. This sample carries some 250,000 clones, over 75% of them seen once, and the ten largest clones take approximately 12%. There are 14 residues in the CDR3. CDR1 is MDHEN, CDR2 SYDVKM, per germline. Trimming pared 2 bases from V and 0 bases from J, leaving 7 bases between. Treatment described: around 19 received Ad26.COV2.S at low or high dose, single or two shots; several received placebo; per-sample allocation not given. Sampling was performed 63 days after the first vaccine or placebo injection. Cohort 1b enrolled adults aged 18-55 years in Boston. Ad26.COV2.S expressed prefusion-stabilized spike from the original Wuhan strain. Of note for this clone: Its antigen is undetermined.

Overall study findings and caveats: Reportedly, after vaccination the spike-specific CD8+ and CD4+ T cell responses displayed substantial breadth. Higher spike-specific TCR breadth was found in vaccine recipients than in placebo recipients.

The chain couples TRBV28 to TRBJ1-2; D not certain. The origin of this receptor is a person aged 18-65 years who received the Ad26.COV2.S COVID-19 vaccine or a placebo. The source material was peripheral blood, sampled in a trial of Ad26.COV2.S vaccine versus placebo. The CDR3 sequence is CASSLEPSNYGYTF. The CDR3 bases are TGTGCCAGCAGTTTAGAGCCGTCTAACTATGGCTACACCTTC.